This TCR beta chain was captured in a study of T cells of healthy individuals. The CDR3 sequence is 15 residues long. Germline V gene lookup returns CDR1 DFQATT and CDR2 SNEGSKA (reference sequence). Trimming pared 3 bases from V and 2 bases from J, leaving 14 bases between. This clonotype appeared many times. TCRdb called the 5' RACE reads again in MiXCR, with one record for every CDR3 protein. The table shows 60,000 to 80,000 distinct CDR3 sequences, with around 15% occurring only once. This clonotype originated in a human donor in good health. The chain couples TRBV20-1 to TRBJ1-3, with no clear D. The CDR3 DNA sequence: TGCAGTGCTAGTCCCCTGACTTCCCCTGGAAACACCATATATTTT. This codes for CSASPLTSPGNTIYF.